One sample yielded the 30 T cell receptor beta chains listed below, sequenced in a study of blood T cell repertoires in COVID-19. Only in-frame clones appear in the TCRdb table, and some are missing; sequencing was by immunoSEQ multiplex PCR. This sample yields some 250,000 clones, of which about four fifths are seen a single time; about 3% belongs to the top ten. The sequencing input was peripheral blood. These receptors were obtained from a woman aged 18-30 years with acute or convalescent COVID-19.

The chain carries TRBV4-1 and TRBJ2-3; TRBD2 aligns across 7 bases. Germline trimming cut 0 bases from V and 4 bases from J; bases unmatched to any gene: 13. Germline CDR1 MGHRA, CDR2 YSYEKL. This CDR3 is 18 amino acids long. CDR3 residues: CASSQDPTAREPADTQYF. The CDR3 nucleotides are TGCGCCAGCAGCCAAGATCCAACGGCGCGGGAGCCAGCAGATACGCAGTATTTT.

CDR3 coding DNA: TGCGCCAGCAGCTTGGGGGACAGGACTAAGGGGGAAAAACTGTTTTTT. Translated: CASSLGDRTKGEKLFF. The V call is TRBV5-1, the J call TRBJ1-4; 8 bases line up with TRBD1. The CDR3 contains 16 residues. Germline loops: CDR1 SGHRS, CDR2 YFSETQ. After removal of 0 bases from V and 8 bases from J, the junction contained 9 bases not matched to a gene.

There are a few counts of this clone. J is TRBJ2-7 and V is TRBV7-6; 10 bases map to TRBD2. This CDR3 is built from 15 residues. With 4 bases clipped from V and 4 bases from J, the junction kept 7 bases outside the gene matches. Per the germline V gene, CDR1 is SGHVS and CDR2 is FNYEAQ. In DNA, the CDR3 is TGTGCCAGCAGCTCCCAGGCTAGCGGGAGTTACGAGCAGTACTTC. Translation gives CASSSQASGSYEQYF. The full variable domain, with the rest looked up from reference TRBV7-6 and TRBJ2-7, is GAGVSQSPRYKVTKRGQDVALRCDPISGHVSLYWYRQALGQGPEFLTYFNYEAQQDKSGLPNDRFSAERPEGSISTLTIQRTEQRDSAMYRCASSSQASGSYEQYFGPGTRLTVT.

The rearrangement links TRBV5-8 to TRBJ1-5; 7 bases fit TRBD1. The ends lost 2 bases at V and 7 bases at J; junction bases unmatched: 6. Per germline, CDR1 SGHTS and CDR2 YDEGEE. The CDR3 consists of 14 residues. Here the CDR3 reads CASSLETGKQPQHF. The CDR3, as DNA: TGTGCCAGCAGCTTAGAGACAGGGAAGCAGCCCCAGCATTTT.

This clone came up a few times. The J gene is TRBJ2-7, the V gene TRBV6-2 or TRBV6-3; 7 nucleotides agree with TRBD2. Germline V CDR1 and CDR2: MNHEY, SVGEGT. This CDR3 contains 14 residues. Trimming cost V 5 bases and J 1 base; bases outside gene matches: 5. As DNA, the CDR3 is TGTGCCAGCAGTAGACGACTAGCTTCCTACGAGCAGTACTTC. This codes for CASSRRLASYEQYF.

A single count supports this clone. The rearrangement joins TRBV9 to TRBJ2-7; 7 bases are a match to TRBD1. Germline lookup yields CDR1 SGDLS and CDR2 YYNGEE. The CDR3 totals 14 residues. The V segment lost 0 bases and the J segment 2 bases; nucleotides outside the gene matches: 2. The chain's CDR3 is CASSVGGTAYEQYF. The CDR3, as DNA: TGTGCCAGCAGCGTAGGAGGGACAGCCTACGAGCAGTACTTC.

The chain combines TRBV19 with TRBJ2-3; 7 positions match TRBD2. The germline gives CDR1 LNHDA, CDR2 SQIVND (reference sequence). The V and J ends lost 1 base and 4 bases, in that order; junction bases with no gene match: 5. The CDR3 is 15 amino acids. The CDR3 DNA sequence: TGTGCCAGTAGTATAGGCGGGAGAGGGTCAGATACGCAGTATTTT. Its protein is CASSIGGRGSDTQYF.

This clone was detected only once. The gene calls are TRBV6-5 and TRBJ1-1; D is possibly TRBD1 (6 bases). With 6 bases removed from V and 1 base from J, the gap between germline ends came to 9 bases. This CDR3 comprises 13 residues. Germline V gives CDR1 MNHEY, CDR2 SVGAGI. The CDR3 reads CASSDRRNTEAFF. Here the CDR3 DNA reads TGTGCCAGCAGCGACAGGAGGAACACTGAAGCTTTCTTT.

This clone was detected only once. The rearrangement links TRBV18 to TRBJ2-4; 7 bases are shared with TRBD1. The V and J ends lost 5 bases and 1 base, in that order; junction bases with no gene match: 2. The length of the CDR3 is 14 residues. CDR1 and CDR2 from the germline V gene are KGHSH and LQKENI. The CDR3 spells CASSKDRAKNIQYF. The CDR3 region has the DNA TGTGCCAGCTCAAAGGACAGGGCCAAAAACATTCAGTACTTC.

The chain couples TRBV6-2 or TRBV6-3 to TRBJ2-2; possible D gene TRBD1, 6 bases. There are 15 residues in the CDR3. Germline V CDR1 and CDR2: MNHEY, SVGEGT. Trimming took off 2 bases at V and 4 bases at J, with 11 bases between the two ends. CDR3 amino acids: CASSYVGGSTGELFF. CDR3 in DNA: TGTGCCAGCAGTTACGTAGGGGGTTCCACCGGGGAGCTGTTTTTT.

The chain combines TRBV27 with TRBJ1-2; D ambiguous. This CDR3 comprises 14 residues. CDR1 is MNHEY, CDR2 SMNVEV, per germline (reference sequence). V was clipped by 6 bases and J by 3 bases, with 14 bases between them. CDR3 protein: CASSREGYDYGYTF. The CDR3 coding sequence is TGTGCCAGCAGCCGAGAGGGTTACGACTATGGCTACACCTTC.

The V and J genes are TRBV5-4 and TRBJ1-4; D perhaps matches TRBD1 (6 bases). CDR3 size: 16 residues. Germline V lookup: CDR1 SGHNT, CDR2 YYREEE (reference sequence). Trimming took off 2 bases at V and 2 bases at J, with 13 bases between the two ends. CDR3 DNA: TGTGCCAGCAGCTTTGAGAGGGGGGGGACTAATGAAAAACTGTTTTTT. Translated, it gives CASSFERGGTNEKLFF.

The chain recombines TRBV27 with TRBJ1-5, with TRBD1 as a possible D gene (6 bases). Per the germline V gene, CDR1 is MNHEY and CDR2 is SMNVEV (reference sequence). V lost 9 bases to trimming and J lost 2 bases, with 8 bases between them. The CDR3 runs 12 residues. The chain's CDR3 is CASQGRNQPQHF. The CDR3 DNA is TGTGCCAGTCAGGGGCGCAATCAGCCCCAGCATTTT.

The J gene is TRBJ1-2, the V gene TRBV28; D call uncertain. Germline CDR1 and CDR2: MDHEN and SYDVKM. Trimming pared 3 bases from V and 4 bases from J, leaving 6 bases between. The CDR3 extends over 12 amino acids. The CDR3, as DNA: TGTGCCAGCAGTTTGACAAGCTATGGCTACACCTTC. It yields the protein CASSLTSYGYTF.

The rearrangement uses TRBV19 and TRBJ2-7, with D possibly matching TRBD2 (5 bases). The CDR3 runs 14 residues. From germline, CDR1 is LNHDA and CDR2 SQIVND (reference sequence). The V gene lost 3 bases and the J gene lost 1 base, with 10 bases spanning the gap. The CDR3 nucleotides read TGTGCCAGTAGTATTTACCCGGGATCCTACGAGCAGTACTTC. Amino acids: CASSIYPGSYEQYF.

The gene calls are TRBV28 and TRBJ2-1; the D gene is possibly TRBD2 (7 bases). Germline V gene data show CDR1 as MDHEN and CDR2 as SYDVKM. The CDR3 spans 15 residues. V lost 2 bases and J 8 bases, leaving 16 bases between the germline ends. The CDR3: CASSLVYRGADEQFF. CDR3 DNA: TGTGCCAGCAGTTTAGTGTATCGGGGGGCGGATGAGCAGTTCTTC. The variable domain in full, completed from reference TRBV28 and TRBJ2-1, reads DVKVTQSSRYLVKRTGEKVFLECVQDMDHENMFWYRQDPGLGLRLIYFSYDVKMKEKGDIPEGYSVSREKKERFSLILESASTNQTSMYLCASSLVYRGADEQFFGPGTRLTVL.

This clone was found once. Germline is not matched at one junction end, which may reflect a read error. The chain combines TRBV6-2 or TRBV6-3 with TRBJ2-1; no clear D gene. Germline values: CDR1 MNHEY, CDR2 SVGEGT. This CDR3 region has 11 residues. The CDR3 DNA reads TGTGCCAGCAGTGACTCTGCGCGGCAGTTCTTC. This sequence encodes CASSDSARQFF.

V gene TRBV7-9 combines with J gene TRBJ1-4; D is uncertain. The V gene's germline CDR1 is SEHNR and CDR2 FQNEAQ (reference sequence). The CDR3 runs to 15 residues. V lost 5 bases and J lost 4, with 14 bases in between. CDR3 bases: TGTGCCAGCAGCAAGTGGCAGGAGGATAATGAAAAACTGTTTTTT. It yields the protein CASSKWQEDNEKLFF.

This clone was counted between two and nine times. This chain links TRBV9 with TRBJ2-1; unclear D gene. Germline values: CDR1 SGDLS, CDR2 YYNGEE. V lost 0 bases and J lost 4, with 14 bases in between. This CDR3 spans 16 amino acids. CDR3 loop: CASSVVRAAGYNEQFF. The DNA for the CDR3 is TGTGCCAGCAGCGTAGTTCGAGCCGCCGGTTACAATGAGCAGTTCTTC. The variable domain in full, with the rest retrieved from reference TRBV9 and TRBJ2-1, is DSGVTQTPKHLITATGQRVTLRCSPRSGDLSVYWYQQSLDQGLQFLIQYYNGEERAKGNILERFSAQQFPDLHSELNLSSLELGDSALYFCASSVVRAAGYNEQFFGPGTRLTVL.

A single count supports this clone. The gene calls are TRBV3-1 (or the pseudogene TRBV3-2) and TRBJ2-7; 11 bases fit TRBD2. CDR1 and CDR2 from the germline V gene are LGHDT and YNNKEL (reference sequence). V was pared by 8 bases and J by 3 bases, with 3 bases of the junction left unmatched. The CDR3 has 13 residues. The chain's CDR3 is CASRLAGGYEQYF. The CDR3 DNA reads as TGTGCCAGCCGCCTAGCGGGAGGCTACGAGCAGTACTTC.

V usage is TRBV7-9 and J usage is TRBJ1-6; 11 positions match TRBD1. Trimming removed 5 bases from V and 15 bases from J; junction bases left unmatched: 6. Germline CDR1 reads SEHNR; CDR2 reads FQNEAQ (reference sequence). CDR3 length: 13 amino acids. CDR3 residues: CASSPTGTGGLHF. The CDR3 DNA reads TGTGCCAGCAGCCCCACCGGGACAGGGGGCCTCCACTTT.

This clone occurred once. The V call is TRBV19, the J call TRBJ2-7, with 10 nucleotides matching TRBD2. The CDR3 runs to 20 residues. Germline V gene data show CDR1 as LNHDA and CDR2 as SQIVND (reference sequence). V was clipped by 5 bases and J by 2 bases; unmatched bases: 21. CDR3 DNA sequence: TGTGCCAGTAGTCCCGACGGCAGGGTCGGTAGCGGGAGGTGGACCTACGAGCAGTACTTC. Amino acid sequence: CASSPDGRVGSGRWTYEQYF. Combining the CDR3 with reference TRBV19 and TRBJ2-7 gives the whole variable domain DGGITQSPKYLFRKEGQNVTLSCEQNLNHDAMYWYRQDPGQGLRLIYYSQIVNDFQKGDIAEGYSVSREKKESFPLTVTSAQKNPTAFYLCASSPDGRVGSGRWTYEQYFGPGTRLTVT.

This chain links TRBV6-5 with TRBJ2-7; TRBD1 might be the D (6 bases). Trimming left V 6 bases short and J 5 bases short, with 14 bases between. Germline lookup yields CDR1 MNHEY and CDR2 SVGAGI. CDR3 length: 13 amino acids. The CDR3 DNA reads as TGTGCCAGCAGGCAATGGACAGAGGACGAGCAGTACTTC. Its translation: CASRQWTEDEQYF.

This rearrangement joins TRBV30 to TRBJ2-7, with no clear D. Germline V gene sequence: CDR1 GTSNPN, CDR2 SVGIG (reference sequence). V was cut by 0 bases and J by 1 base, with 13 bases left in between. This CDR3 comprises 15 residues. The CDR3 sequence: CAWSVRQALSYEQYF. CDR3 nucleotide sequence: TGTGCCTGGAGTGTACGGCAGGCGCTTTCCTACGAGCAGTACTTC. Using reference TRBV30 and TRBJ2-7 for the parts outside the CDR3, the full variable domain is SQTIHQWPATLVQPVGSPLSLECTVEGTSNPNLYWYRQAAGRGLQLLFYSVGIGQISSEVPQNLSASRPQDRQFILSSKKLLLSDSGFYLCAWSVRQALSYEQYFGPGTRLTVT.

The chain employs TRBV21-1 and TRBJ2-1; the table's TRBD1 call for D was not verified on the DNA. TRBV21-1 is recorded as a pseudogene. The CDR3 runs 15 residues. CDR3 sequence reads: CASSKGATFRNEQFF. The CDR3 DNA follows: TGTGCCAGCAGCAAAGGGGCTACCTTTCGGAATGAGCAGTTCTTC.

The CDR3 reads CASSSRLAPSSYNEQFF. In DNA, the CDR3 is TGTGCCAGCAGCTCCCGACTAGCCCCGAGCTCCTACAATGAGCAGTTCTTC. The chain is built from TRBV13 and TRBJ2-1, with 7 bases lining up with TRBD2. CDR1 PRHDT and CDR2 FYEKMQ come from the germline V gene (reference sequence). This CDR3 spans 17 amino acids. After removal of 4 bases from V and 0 bases from J, the junction contained 9 bases not matched to a gene. Supplemented by reference TRBV13 and TRBJ2-1, the full variable domain reads AAGVIQSPRHLIKEKRETATLKCYPIPRHDTVYWYQQGPGQDPQFLISFYEKMQSDKGSIPDRFSAQQFSDYHSELNMSSLELGDSALYFCASSSRLAPSSYNEQFFGPGTRLTVL.

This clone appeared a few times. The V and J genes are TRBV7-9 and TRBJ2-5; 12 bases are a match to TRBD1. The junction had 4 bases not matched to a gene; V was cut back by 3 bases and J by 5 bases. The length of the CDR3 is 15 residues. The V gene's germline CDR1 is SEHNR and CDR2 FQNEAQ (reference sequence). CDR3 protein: CASSFLGQGAETQYF. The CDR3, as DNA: TGTGCCAGCAGCTTTTTGGGACAGGGGGCCGAGACCCAGTACTTC.

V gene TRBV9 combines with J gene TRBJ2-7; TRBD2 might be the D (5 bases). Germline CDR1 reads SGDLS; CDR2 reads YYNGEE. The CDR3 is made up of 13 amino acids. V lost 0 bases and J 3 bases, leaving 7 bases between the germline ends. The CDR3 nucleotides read TGTGCCAGCAGCGTAGGCGGACTCTACGAGCAGTACTTC. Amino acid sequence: CASSVGGLYEQYF.

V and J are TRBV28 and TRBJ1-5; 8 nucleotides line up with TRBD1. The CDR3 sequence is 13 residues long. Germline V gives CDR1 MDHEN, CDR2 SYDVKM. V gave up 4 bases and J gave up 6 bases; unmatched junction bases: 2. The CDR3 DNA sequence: TGTGCCAGCAGTTCGACAGGGGTTCAGCCCCAGCATTTT. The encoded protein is CASSSTGVQPQHF. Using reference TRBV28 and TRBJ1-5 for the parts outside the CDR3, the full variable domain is DVKVTQSSRYLVKRTGEKVFLECVQDMDHENMFWYRQDPGLGLRLIYFSYDVKMKEKGDIPEGYSVSREKKERFSLILESASTNQTSMYLCASSSTGVQPQHFGDGTRLSIL.

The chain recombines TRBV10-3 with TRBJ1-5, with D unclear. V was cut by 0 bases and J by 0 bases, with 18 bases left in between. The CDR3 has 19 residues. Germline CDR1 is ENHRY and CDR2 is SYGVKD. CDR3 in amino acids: CAISESMVGSTVSNQPQHF. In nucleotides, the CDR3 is TGTGCCATCAGTGAGTCGATGGTAGGGAGTACAGTTAGCAATCAGCCCCAGCATTTT.